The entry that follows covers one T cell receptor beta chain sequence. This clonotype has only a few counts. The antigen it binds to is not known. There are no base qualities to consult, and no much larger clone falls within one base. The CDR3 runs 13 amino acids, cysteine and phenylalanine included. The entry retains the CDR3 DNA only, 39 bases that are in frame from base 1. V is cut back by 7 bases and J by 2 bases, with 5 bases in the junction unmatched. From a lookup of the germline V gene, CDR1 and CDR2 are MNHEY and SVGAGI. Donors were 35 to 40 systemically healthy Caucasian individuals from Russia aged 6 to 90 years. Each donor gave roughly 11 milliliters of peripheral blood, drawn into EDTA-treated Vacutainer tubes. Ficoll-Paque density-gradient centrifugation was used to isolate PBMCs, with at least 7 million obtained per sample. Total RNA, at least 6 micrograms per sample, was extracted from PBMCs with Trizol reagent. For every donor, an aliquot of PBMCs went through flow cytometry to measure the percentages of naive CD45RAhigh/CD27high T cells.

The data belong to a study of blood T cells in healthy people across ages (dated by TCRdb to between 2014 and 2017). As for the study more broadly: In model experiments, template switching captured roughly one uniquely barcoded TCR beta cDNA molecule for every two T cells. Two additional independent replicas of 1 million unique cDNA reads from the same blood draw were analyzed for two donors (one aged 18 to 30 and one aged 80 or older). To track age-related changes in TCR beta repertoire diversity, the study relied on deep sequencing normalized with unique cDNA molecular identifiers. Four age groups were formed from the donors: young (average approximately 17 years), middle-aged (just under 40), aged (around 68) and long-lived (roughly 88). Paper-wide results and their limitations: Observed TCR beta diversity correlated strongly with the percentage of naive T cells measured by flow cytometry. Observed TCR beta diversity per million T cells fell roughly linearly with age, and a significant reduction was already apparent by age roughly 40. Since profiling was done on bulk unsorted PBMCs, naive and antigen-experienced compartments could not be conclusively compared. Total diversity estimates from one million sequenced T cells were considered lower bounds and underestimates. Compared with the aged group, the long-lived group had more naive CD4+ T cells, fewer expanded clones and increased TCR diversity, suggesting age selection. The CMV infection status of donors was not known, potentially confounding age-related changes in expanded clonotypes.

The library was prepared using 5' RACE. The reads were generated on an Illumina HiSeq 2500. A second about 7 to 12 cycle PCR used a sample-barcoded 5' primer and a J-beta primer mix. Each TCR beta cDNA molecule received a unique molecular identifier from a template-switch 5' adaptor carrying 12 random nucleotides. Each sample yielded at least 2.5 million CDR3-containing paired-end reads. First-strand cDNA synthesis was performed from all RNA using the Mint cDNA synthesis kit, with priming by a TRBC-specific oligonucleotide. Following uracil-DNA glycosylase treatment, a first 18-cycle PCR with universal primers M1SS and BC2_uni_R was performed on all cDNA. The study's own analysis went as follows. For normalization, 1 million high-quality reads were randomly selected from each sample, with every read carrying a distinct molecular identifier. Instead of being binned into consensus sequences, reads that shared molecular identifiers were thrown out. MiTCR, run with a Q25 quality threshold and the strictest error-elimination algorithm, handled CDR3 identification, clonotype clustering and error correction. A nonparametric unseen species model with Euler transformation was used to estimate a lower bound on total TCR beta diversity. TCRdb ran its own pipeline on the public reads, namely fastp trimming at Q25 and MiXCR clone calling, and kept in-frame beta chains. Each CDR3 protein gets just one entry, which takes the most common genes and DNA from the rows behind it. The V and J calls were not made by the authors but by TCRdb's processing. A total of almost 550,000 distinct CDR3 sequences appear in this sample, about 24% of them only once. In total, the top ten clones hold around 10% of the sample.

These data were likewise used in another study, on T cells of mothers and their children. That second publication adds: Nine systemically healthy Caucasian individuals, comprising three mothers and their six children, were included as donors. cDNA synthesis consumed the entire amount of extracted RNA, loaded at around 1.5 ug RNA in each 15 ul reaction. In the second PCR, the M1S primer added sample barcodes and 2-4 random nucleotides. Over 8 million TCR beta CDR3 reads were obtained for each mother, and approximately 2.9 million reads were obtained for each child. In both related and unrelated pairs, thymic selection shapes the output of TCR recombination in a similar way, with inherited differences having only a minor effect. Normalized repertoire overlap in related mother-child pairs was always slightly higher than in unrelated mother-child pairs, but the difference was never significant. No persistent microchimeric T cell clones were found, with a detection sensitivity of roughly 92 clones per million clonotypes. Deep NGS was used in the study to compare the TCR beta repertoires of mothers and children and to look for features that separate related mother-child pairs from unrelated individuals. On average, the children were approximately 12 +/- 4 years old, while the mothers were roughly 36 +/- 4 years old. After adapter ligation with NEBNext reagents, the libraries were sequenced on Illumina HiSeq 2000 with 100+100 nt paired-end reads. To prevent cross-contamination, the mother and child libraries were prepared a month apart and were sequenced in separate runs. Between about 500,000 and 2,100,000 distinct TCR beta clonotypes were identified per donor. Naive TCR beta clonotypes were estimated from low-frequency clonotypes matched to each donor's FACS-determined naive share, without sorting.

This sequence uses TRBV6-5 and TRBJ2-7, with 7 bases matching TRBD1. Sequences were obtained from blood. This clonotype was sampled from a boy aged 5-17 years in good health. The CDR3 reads CASTGQAPYEQYF. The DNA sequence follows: TGTGCCAGCACCGGACAGGCCCCCTACGAGCAGTACTTC.